This T cell receptor beta chain was sequenced in a study of Ad26.COV2.S vaccination and SARS-CoV-2 variants. Turning to the study itself: Intramuscular Ad26.COV2.S doses were given once or twice, 56 days apart.

In regard to this clone: Its cognate antigen is unknown.

The CDR3 is 18 residues long. V gave up 0 bases and J gave up 3 bases; unmatched junction bases: 9. CDR1 is SGDLS, CDR2 YYNGEE, per germline. The sample's treatment: approximately 18 received Ad26.COV2.S at low or high dose, single or two shots; roughly five received placebo; per-sample allocation not given. Specimen acquisition occurred on day 63 following the initial vaccine or placebo injection. It was an adult aged 18-55 years in Boston who was the donor. Method: immunoSEQ multiplex PCR; TCRdb's copy keeps in-frame clones and lacks some. Of hundreds of thousands of clones in the sample, around 86% are singletons; the top ten hold roughly 3.2%. General observations from the study: Similar non-spike TCR breadth was seen in vaccine and placebo recipients.

The specimen was peripheral blood, collected in a trial of Ad26.COV2.S vaccine versus placebo. The V gene is TRBV9, the J gene TRBJ2-5; 12 nucleotides align to TRBD2. This TCR derives from a person aged 18-60 years who received the Ad26.COV2.S COVID-19 vaccine or a placebo. CDR3 in amino acids: CASSVDLPSSGGEETQYF. The CDR3 coding sequence is TGTGCCAGCAGCGTAGACCTTCCGTCTAGCGGGGGGGAAGAGACCCAGTACTTC. The full variable domain, its missing parts supplied by reference TRBV9 and TRBJ2-5, is DSGVTQTPKHLITATGQRVTLRCSPRSGDLSVYWYQQSLDQGLQFLIQYYNGEERAKGNILERFSAQQFPDLHSELNLSSLELGDSALYFCASSVDLPSSGGEETQYFGPGTRLLVL.